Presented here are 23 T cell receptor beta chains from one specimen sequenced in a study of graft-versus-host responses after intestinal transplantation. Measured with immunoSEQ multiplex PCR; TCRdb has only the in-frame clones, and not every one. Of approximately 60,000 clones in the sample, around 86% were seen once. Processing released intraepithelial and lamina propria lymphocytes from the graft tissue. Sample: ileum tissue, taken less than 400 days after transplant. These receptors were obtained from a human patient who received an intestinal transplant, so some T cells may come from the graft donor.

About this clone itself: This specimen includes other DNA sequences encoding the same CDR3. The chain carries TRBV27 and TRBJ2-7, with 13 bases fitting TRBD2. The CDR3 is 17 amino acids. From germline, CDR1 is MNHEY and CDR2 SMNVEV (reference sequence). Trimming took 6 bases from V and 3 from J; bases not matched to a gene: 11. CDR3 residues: CASSRTSGSVSGYEQYF. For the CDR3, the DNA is TGTGCCAGCAGCCGGACTAGCGGGAGTGTATCGGGCTACGAGCAGTACTTC.

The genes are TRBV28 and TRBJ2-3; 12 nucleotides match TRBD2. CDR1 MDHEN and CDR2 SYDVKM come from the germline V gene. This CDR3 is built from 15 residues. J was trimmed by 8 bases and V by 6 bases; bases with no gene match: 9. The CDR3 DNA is TGTGCCAGCAGGTCGACTAGCGGGAGTGTCGGTACGCAGTATTTT. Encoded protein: CASRSTSGSVGTQYF.

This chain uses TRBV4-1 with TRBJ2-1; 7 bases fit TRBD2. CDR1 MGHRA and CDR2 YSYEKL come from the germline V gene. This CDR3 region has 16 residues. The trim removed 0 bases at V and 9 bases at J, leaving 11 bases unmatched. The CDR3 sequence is CASSQEPTRAGVEQFF. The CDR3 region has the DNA TGCGCCAGCAGCCAAGAACCCACTAGGGCGGGGGTTGAGCAGTTCTTC.

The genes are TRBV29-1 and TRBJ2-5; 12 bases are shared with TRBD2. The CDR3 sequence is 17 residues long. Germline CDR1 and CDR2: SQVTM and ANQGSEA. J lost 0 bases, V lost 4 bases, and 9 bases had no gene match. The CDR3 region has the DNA TGCAGCGTTGGACTAGCGGGGGCCACCTTGTACCAAGAGACCCAGTACTTC. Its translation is CSVGLAGATLYQETQYF.

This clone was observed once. CDR3 sequence reads: CASSEWSNRDYEQYF. For the CDR3, the DNA is TGTGCCAGCAGTGAATGGTCTAATAGGGACTACGAGCAGTACTTC. The genes are TRBV2 and TRBJ2-7, with unresolved D. The CDR3 spans 15 residues. Germline-derived CDR1 and CDR2 are SNHLY and FYNNEI. V was trimmed by 2 bases and J by 3 bases, leaving 14 bases between them. The full variable domain, in which reference TRBV2 and TRBJ2-7 provide the parts outside the CDR3, is EPEVTQTPSHQVTQMGQEVILRCVPISNHLYFYWYRQILGQKVEFLVSFYNNEISEKSEIFDDQFSVERPDGSNFTLKIRSTKLEDSAMYFCASSEWSNRDYEQYFGPGTRLTVT.

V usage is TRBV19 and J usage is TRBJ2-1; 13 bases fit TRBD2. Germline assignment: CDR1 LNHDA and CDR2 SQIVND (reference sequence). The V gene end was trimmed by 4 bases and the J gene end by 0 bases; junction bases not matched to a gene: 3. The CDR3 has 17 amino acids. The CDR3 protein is CASSTGLAGDSYNEQFF. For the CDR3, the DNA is TGTGCCAGTAGTACCGGACTAGCGGGGGACTCCTACAATGAGCAGTTCTTC.

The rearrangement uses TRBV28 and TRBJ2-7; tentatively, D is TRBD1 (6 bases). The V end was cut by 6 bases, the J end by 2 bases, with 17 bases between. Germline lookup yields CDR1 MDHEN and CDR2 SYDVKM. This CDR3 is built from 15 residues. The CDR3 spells CASSHDRYSTYEQYF. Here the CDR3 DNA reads TGTGCCAGCAGCCACGACAGGTACTCCACCTACGAGCAGTACTTC.

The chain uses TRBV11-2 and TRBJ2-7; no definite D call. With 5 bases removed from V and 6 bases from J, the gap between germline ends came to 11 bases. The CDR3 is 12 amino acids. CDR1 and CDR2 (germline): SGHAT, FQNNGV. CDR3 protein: CASSPRPGEQYF. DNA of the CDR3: TGTGCCAGCAGCCCCAGACCGGGCGAGCAGTACTTC.

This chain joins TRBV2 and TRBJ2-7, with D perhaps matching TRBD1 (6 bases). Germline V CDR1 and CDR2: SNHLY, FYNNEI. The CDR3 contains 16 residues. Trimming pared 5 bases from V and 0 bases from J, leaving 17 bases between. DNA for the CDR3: TGTGCCAGCAGTTCCGAAGGGGGTTGGGGCTCCTACGAGCAGTACTTC. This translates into CASSSEGGWGSYEQYF.

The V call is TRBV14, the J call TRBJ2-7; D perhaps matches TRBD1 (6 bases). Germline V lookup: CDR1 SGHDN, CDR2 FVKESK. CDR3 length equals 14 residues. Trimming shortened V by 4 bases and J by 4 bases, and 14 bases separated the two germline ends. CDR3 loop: CASSRSIQGYEQYF. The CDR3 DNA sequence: TGTGCCAGCAGCCGCAGCATACAGGGTTACGAGCAGTACTTC.

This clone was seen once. CDR3 nucleotide sequence: TGTGCCAGCAGCTTGGGAAACACCATATATTTT. It yields the protein CASSLGNTIYF. This chain uses TRBV11-2 with TRBJ1-3; D remains ambiguous. Per germline, CDR1 SGHAT and CDR2 FQNNGV. V was trimmed by 3 bases and J by 4 bases, leaving 1 base between them. There are 11 residues in the CDR3.

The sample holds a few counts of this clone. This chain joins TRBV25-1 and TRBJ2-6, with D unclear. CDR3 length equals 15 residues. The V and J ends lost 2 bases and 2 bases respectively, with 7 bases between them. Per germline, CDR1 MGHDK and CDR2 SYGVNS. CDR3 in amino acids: CASSELHAGANVLTF. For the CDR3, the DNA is TGTGCCAGCAGTGAACTGCATGCTGGGGCCAACGTCCTGACTTTC.

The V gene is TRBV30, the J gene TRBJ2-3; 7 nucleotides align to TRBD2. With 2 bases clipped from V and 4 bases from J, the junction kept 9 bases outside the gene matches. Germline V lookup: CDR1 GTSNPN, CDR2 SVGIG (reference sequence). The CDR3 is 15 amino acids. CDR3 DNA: TGTGCCTGGAGTCCCGGGACTACGAACGCAGATACGCAGTATTTT. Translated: CAWSPGTTNADTQYF.

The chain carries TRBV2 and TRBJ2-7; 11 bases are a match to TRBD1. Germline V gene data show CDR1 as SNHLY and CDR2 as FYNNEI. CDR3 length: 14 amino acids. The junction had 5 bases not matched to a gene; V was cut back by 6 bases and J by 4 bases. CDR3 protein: CASRRTGGEYEQYF. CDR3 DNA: TGTGCCAGCAGACGGACAGGGGGCGAGTACGAGCAGTACTTC.

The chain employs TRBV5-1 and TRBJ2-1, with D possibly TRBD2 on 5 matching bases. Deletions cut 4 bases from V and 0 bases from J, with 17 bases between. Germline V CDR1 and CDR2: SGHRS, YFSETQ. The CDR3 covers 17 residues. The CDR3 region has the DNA TGCGCCAGCAGCCATTCCCTGGACTGGAGCTCCTACAATGAGCAGTTCTTC. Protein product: CASSHSLDWSSYNEQFF.

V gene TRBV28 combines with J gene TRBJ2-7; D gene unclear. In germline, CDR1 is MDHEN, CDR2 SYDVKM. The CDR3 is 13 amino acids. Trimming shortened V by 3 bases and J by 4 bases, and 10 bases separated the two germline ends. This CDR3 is CASSLFSGYEQYF. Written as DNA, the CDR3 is TGTGCCAGCAGTTTGTTCTCAGGTTACGAGCAGTACTTC.

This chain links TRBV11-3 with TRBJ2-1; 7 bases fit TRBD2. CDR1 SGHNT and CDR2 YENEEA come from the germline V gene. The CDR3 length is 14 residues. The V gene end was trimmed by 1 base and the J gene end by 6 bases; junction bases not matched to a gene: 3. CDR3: CASSLAGRVNEQFF. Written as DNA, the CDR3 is TGTGCCAGCAGCTTAGCAGGGAGGGTCAATGAGCAGTTCTTC.

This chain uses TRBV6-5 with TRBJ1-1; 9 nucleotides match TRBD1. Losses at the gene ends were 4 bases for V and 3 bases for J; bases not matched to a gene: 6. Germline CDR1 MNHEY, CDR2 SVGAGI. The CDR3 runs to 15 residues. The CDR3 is CASSSPGQGDTEAFF. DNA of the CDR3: TGTGCCAGCAGTTCCCCGGGACAGGGAGACACTGAAGCTTTCTTT.

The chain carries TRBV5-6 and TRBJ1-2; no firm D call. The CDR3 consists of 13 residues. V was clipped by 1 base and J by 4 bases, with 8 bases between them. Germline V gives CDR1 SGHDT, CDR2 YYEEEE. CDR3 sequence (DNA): TGTGCCAGCAGCTTGACAGTGACCTATGGCTACACCTTC. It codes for CASSLTVTYGYTF. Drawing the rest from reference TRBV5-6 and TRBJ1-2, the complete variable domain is DAGVTQSPTHLIKTRGQQVTLRCSPKSGHDTVSWYQQALGQGPQFIFQYYEEEERQRGNFPDRFSGHQFPNYSSELNVNALLLGDSALYLCASSLTVTYGYTFGSGTRLTVV.

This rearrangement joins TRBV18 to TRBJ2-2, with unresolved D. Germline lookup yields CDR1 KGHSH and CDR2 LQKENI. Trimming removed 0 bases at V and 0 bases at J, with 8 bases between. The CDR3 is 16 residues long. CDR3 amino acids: CASSPPTGPNTGELFF. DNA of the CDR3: TGTGCCAGCTCACCACCGACGGGCCCGAACACCGGGGAGCTGTTTTTT.

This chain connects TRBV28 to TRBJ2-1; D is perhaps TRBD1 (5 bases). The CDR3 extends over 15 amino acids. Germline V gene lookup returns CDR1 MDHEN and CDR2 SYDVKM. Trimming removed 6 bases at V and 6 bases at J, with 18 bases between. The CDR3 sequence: CASRPGILGRNEQFF. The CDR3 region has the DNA TGTGCCAGCAGACCAGGGATTCTTGGGCGCAATGAGCAGTTCTTC.

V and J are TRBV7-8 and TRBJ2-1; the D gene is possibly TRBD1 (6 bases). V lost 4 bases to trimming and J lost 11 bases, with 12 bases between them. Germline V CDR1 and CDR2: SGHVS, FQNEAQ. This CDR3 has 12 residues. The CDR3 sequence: CASSSPQGQQFF. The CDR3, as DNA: TGTGCCAGCAGCTCGCCACAGGGTCAGCAGTTCTTC.

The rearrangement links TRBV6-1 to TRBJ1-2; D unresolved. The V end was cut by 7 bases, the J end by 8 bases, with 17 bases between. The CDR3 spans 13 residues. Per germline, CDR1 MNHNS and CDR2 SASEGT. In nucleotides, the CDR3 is TGTGCCAGCATTGTTTCAGCCCTGGGGGGCTACACCTTC. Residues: CASIVSALGGYTF.